This T cell receptor (beta chain) derives from a study of blood T cell repertoires in COVID-19. Study at large: Specimens from acute and convalescent COVID-19 originated in the United States, Italy and Spain. PBMCs, B-cell-depleted T cells, or T cells were the source of the cDNA or gDNA that made up the material.

Followed longitudinally, the Seattle patients had been enrolled during active infection. The V gene's germline CDR1 is KGHDR and CDR2 SFDVKD. The CDR3 runs 15 residues. The ends lost 3 bases at V and 6 bases at J; junction bases unmatched: 6. In the authors' methods: Reference gene primer amplification gave nucleated cell count estimates. Data came from immunoSEQ multiplex PCR; TCRdb stores just in-frame clones and leaves some out. That table supplies the V and J calls and clone size; D and trimming were determined from the DNA. The data contain 75,000 to 90,000 clones, 90% of them singletons. The chain employs TRBV24-1 and TRBJ2-2; 7 bases fit TRBD1. The sample taken for sequencing was peripheral blood. This receptor was taken from a man aged 18 to 30 with COVID-19, enrolled during active disease. The CDR3 bases are TGTGCCACCAGTGATATACACAGGGGAGCCGGGGAGCTGTTTTTT. Protein: CATSDIHRGAGELFF.